These 7 T cell receptor beta chains came from one sample sequenced in a study of blood T cell repertoires in COVID-19 (dated by TCRdb to about 2020). The library was made by the immunoSEQ multiplex PCR assay. This immuneACCESS table, as held by TCRdb, lists in-frame sequences with V and J called but not all clones. Of the missing ones, under half trace to an unresolved V gene in checked studies; the others have no known cause. Across this sample there are roughly 250,000 clones, with approximately 83% seen only once. 2.5% to 3.5% of the sample is taken by the ten largest. The source material was PBMCs or T cells enriched from blood (not recorded which). The receptors come from a woman between 40 and 50 years old with acute COVID-19.

CDR3 protein: CASSLGGGQPQHF. The CDR3 DNA follows: TGTGCCAGCAGCTTAGGAGGGGGACAGCCCCAGCATTTT. This chain uses TRBV7-8 with TRBJ1-5; a possible D gene is TRBD1 (6 bases). Trimming took 1 base from V and 7 from J, leaving 8 bases between them. In germline, CDR1 is SGHVS, CDR2 FQNEAQ. This CDR3 is 13 amino acids long.

This chain joins TRBV25-1 and TRBJ2-1; 7 nucleotides match TRBD2. V trimming: 4 bases; J trimming: 4 bases; junction bases outside the gene matches: 4. Germline assignment: CDR1 MGHDK and CDR2 SYGVNS. This CDR3 has 14 amino acids. The CDR3 here is CASSAAGTYNEQFF. The CDR3, as DNA: TGTGCCAGCAGTGCAGCGGGAACTTACAATGAGCAGTTCTTC.

The chain employs TRBV9 and TRBJ1-1; no clear D. In germline, CDR1 is SGDLS, CDR2 YYNGEE. The CDR3 spans 14 residues. Deletions cut 0 bases from V and 1 base from J, with 7 bases between. CDR3 sequence: CASSVGSGNTEAFF. DNA for the CDR3: TGTGCCAGCAGCGTAGGGAGTGGGAACACTGAAGCTTTCTTT.

The chain recombines TRBV4-1 with TRBJ2-7, with 11 bases that match TRBD2. Germline V gives CDR1 MGHRA, CDR2 YSYEKL. This CDR3 contains 16 residues. J gave up 2 bases and V 0 bases, and 3 bases lay outside the gene matches. CDR3 amino acids: CASSQDPLAGAYEQYF. DNA for the CDR3: TGCGCCAGCAGCCAAGATCCACTAGCGGGAGCCTACGAGCAGTACTTC.

The chain is built from TRBV11-3 and TRBJ2-7; no clear D. Trimming stripped 1 base from V and 0 bases from J, with 10 bases between. Germline V gives CDR1 SGHNT, CDR2 YENEEA. CDR3 length equals 15 residues. The CDR3 reads CASSLGHGSSYEQYF. The CDR3, as DNA: TGTGCCAGCAGCTTAGGACACGGAAGCTCCTACGAGCAGTACTTC.

The chain carries TRBV7-8 and TRBJ1-6; 10 positions match TRBD1. Germline V gene sequence: CDR1 SGHVS, CDR2 FQNEAQ. Trimming removed 2 bases from V and 10 bases from J; junction bases left unmatched: 11. The CDR3 has 17 residues. Here the CDR3 DNA reads TGTGCCAGCAGCTTAATTAGGGCGGGACAGGGGATATCACCCCTCCACTTT. It specifies CASSLIRAGQGISPLHF. Looking up the rest from reference TRBV7-8 and TRBJ1-6 gives the full variable domain: GAGVSQSPRYKVAKRGQDVALRCDPISGHVSLFWYQQALGQGPEFLTYFQNEAQLDKSGLPSDRFFAERPEGSVSTLKIQRTQQEDSAVYLCASSLIRAGQGISPLHFGNGTRLTVT.

The chain has TRBV7-2 and TRBJ2-5; D is possibly TRBD2 (6 bases). The CDR3 has 15 amino acids. Trimming cost V 5 bases and J 5 bases, with 18 bases left between them. The germline gives CDR1 SGHTA, CDR2 FQGNSA. The CDR3 DNA sequence: TGTGCCAGCAGCCGGCCTCTGGGAGGTGGGGAGACCCAGTACTTC. This sequence encodes CASSRPLGGGETQYF.